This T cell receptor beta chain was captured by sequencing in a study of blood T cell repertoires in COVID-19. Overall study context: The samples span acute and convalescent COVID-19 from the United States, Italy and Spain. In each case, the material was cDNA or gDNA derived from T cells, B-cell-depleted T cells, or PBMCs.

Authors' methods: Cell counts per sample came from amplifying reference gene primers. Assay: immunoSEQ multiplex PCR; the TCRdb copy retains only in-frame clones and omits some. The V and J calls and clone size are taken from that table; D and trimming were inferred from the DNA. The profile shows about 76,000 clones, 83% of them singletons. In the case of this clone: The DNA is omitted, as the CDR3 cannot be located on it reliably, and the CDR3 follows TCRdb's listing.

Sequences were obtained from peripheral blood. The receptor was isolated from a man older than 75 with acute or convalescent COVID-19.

The CDR3 here is CASTSGSYNSPLHF. V gene TRBV19 combines with J gene TRBJ1-6. Germline CDR1 LNHDA, CDR2 SQIVND (reference sequence). Ends included, the CDR3 has 14 residues.